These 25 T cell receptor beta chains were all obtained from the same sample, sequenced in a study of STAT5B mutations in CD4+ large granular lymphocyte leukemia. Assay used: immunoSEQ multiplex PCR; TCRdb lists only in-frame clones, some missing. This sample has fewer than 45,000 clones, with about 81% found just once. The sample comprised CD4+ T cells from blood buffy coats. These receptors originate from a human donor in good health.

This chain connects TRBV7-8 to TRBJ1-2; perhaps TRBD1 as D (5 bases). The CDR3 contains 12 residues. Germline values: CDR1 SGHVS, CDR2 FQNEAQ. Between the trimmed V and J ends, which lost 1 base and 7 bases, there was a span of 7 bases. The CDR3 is CASSLVRAGYTF. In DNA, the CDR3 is TGTGCCAGCAGCTTAGTCAGGGCTGGCTACACCTTC.

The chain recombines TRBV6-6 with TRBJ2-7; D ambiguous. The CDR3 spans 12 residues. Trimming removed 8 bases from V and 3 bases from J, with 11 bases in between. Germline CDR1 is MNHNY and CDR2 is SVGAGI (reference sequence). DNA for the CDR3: TGTGCCAGCTCCGGGCAGCTCTACGAGCAGTACTTC. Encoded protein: CASSGQLYEQYF.

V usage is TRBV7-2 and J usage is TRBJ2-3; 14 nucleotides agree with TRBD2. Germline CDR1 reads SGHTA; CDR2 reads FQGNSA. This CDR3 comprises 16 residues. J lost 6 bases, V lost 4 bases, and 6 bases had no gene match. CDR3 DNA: TGTGCCAGCAGCTGGGGACTAGCGGGGGCCGGCGATACGCAGTATTTT. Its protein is CASSWGLAGAGDTQYF.

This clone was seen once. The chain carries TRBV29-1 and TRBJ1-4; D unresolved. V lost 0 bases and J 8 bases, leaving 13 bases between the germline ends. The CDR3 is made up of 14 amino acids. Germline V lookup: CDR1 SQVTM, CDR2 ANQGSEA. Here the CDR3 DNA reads TGCAGCGTTGAAGATGGTACTGTGGGAGAAAAACTGTTTTTT. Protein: CSVEDGTVGEKLFF.

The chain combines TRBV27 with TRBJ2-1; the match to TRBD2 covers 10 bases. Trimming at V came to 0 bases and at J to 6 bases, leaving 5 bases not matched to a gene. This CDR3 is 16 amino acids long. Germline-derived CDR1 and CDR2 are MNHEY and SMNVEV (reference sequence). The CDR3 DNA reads TGTGCCAGCAGTTTATCGCCCCTAGCGGGGGCCAATGAGCAGTTCTTC. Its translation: CASSLSPLAGANEQFF.

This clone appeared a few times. The DNA for the CDR3 is TGTGCCTGGAGTTTTAACACTGAAGCTTTCTTT. It is translated as CAWSFNTEAFF. The chain carries TRBV30 and TRBJ1-1; D gene uncertain. This CDR3 is 11 amino acids long. Trimming shortened V by 2 bases and J by 2 bases, and 3 bases separated the two germline ends. The germline CDR1 and CDR2 sequences are GTSNPN and SVGIG (reference sequence).

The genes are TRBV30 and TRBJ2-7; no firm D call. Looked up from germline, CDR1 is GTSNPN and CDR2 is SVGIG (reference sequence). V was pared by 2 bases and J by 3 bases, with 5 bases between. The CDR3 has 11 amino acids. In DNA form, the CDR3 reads TGTGCCTGGAGTAGGAGCTACGAGCAGTACTTC. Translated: CAWSRSYEQYF.

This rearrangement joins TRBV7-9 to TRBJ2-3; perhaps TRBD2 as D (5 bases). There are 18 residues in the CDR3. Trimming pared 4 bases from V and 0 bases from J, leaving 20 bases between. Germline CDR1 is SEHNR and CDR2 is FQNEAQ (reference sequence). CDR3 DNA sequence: TGTGCCAGCAGCTCTCGAATCGACTACCGGGGAAGCACAGATACGCAGTATTTT. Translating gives CASSSRIDYRGSTDTQYF.

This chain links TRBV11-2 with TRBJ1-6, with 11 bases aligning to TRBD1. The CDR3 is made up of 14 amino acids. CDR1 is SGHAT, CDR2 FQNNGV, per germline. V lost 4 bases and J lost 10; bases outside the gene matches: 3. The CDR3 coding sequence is TGTGCCAGCAGCTGGGGACAGGGGGAATCACCCCTCCACTTT. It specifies CASSWGQGESPLHF.

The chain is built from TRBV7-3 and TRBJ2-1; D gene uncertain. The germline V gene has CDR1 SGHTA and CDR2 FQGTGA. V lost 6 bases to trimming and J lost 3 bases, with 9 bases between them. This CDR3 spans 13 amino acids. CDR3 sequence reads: CASSSGHYNEQFF. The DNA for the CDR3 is TGTGCCAGCAGTTCGGGTCACTACAATGAGCAGTTCTTC.

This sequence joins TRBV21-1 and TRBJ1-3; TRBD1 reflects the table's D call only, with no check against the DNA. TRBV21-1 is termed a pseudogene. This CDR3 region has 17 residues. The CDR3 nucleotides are TGTGCCAGCAGCAAAGGATGGGCCACCTTCTCTGGAAACACCATATATTTT. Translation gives CASSKGWATFSGNTIYF.

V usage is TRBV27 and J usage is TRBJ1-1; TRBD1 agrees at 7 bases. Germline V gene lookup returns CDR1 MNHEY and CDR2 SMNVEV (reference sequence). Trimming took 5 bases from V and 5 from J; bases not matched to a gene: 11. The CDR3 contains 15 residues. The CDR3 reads CASSPSGGGQTEAFF. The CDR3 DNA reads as TGTGCCAGCAGTCCCTCAGGGGGTGGACAGACTGAAGCTTTCTTT.

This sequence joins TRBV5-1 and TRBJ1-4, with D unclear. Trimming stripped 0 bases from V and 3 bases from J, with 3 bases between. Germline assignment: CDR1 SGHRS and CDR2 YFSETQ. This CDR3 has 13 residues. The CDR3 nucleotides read TGCGCCAGCAGCTTGGACGCTAATGAAAAACTGTTTTTT. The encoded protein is CASSLDANEKLFF.

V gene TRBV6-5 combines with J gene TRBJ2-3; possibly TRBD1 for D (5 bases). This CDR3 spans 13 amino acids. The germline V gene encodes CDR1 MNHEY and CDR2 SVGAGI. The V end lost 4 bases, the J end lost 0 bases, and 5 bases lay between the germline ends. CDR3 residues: CASSSGSTDTQYF. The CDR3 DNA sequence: TGTGCCAGCAGTTCAGGGAGCACAGATACGCAGTATTTT.

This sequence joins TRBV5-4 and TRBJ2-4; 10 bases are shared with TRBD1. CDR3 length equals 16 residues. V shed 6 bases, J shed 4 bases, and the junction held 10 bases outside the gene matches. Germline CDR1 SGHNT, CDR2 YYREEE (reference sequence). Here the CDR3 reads CASKSAPGQGKNIQYF. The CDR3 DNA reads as TGTGCCAGCAAATCGGCCCCGGGACAGGGGAAAAACATTCAGTACTTC.

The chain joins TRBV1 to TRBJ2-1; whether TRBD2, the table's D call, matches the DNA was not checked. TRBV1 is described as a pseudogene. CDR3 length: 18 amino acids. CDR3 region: CTSSLNQRENPAIVEQFF. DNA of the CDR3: TGCACCAGCAGCCTCAACCAGAGGGAGAACCCCGCTATAGTTGAGCAGTTCTTC.

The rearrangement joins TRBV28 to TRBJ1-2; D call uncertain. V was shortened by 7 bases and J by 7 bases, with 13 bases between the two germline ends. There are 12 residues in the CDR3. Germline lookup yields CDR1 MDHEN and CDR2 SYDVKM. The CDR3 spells CASIAGSGGYTF. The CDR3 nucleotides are TGTGCCAGCATCGCGGGGAGTGGTGGCTACACCTTC.

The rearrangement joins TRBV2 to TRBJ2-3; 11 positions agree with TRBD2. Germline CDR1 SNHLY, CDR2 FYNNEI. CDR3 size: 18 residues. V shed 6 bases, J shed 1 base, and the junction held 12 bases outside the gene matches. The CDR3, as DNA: TGTGCCAGCAGAGGAACTAGCGGGGGCCGTACTGGCACAGATACGCAGTATTTT. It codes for CASRGTSGGRTGTDTQYF.

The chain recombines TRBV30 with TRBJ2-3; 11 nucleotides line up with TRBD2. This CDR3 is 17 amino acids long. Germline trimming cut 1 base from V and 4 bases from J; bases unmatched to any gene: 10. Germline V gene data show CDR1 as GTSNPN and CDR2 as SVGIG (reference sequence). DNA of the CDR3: TGTGCCTGGAGTGAGGGTAGCGGGGGGGCCATGCCAGATACGCAGTATTTT. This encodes CAWSEGSGGAMPDTQYF.

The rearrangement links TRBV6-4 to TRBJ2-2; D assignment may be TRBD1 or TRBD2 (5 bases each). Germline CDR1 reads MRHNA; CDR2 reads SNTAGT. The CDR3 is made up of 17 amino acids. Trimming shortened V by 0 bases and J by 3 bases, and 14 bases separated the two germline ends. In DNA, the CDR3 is TGTGCCAGCAGTGACTCTGGGACCAGCACGGACACCGGGGAGCTGTTTTTT. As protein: CASSDSGTSTDTGELFF.

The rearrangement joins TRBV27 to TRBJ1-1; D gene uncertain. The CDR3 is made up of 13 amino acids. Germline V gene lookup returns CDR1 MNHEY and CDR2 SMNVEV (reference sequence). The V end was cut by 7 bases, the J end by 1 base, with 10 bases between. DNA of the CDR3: TGTGCCAGCATGGGCTTAGAGAACACTGAAGCTTTCTTT. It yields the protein CASMGLENTEAFF.

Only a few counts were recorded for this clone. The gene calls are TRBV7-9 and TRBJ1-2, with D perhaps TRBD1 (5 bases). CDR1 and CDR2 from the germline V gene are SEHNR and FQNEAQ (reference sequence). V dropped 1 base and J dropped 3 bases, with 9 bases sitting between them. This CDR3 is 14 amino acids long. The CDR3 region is CASSLGQIHYGYTF. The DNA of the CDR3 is TGTGCCAGCAGCTTAGGACAGATCCACTATGGCTACACCTTC.

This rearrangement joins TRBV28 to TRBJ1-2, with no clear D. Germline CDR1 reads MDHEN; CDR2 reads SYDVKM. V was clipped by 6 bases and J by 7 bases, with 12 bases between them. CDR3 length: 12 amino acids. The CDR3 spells CASSRRALGYTF. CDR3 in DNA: TGTGCCAGCAGCAGACGGGCGCTTGGCTACACCTTC.

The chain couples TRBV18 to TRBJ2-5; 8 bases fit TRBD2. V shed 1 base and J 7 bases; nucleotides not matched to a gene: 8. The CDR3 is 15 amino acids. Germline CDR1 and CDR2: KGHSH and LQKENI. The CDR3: CASSPRTSTWGTQYF. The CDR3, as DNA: TGTGCCAGCTCACCACGGACTAGCACTTGGGGGACCCAGTACTTC.

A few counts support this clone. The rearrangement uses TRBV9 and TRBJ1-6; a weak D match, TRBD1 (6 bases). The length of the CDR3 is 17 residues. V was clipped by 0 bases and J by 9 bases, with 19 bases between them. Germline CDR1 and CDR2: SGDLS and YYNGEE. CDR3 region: CASSVAEGVSVPSPLHF. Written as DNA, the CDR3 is TGTGCCAGCAGCGTAGCTGAGGGGGTGAGTGTGCCTTCACCCCTCCACTTT.